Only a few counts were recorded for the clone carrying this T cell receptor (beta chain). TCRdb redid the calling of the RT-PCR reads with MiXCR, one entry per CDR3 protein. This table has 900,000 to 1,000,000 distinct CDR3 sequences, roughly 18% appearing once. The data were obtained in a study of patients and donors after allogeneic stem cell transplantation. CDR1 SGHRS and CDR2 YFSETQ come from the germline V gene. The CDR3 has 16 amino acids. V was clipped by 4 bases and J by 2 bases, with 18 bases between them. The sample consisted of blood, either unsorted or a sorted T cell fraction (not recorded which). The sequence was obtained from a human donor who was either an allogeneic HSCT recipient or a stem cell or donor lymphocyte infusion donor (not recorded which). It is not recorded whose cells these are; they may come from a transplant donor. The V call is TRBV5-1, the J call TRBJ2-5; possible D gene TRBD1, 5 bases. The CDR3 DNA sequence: TGCGCCAGCAGCATCGGGCCTAGGGGCGCACAAGAGACCCAGTACTTC. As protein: CASSIGPRGAQETQYF.